The 4 T cell receptor beta chains in this list originate from one sample, sequenced in a study of CD8 T cells in Susac syndrome. An input of roughly 0.5 to 1 ug of RNA was subjected to reverse transcription using random hexamers. TCRdb ran MiXCR on the immunoSEQ multiplex PCR reads and lists one entry per CDR3 protein. The sample includes approximately 150,000 distinct CDR3 sequences, 80% of them seen just once. Source material: CD8+ T cells from PBMCs. The receptors originated from a human donor with multiple sclerosis.

Only one count was recorded for this clonotype. The rearrangement links TRBV27 to TRBJ1-1, with TRBD1 identical over 8 bases. The CDR3 contains 14 residues. V was clipped by 5 bases and J by 0 bases; unmatched bases: 2. Per the germline V gene, CDR1 is MNHEY and CDR2 is SMNVEV (reference sequence). CDR3 DNA sequence: TGTGCCAGCAGTGGGGACAGGTTGAACACTGAAGCTTTCTTT. Translation: CASSGDRLNTEAFF.

This clonotype was counted once. This chain connects TRBV27 to TRBJ2-2; perhaps TRBD2 as D (5 bases). The length of the CDR3 is 17 residues. V was cut by 0 bases and J by 1 base, with 12 bases left in between. Germline V gene data show CDR1 as MNHEY and CDR2 as SMNVEV (reference sequence). The CDR3 loop reads CASSLSLGSKNTGELFF. For the CDR3, the DNA is TGTGCCAGCAGTTTATCACTAGGGAGTAAGAACACCGGGGAGCTGTTTTTT.

V and J are TRBV7-9 and TRBJ2-1; TRBD2 is a possible D gene (7 bases). Trimming removed 5 bases from V and 7 bases from J, with 21 bases in between. The CDR3 is 16 amino acids. In germline, CDR1 is SEHNR, CDR2 FQNEAQ (reference sequence). The CDR3 nucleotides read TGTGCCAGCAGCCCCCTTCTTGGGGGGGCGGGTAATGAGCAGTTCTTC. Translation: CASSPLLGGAGNEQFF.

J is TRBJ1-5 and V is TRBV24-1, with a weak D call TRBD1 (6 bases). The CDR3 length is 13 residues. Per the germline V gene, CDR1 is KGHDR and CDR2 is SFDVKD. V shed 1 base and J shed 14 bases, with 14 bases lying between them. The CDR3, as DNA: TGTGCCACCAGTGATTTAATGACAGGTAGAAAGCATTTT. This codes for CATSDLMTGRKHF.